The rows below give T cell receptor beta chains drawn from one sample of a study of early T cells in non-severe SARS-CoV-2 infection. MiXCR, applied by TCRdb to the 5' RACE reads, yields one record per CDR3 protein. The sample carries under 70,000 distinct CDR3 sequences, about 13% recorded once. Here the sequenced sample was whole blood, taken at baseline. These receptor sequences come from an adult who was a healthcare worker with PCR-confirmed SARS-CoV-2 infection or an uninfected control (not recorded which). CDR3s include the opening cysteine and the closing phenylalanine or tryptophan. D genes are given only for firm matches. Rows give clone size only sometimes, using once, few, many, or a class for an expanded clone.

J gene | D gene | V gene | clone size | CDR3 DNA | CDR3 protein
TRBJ2-1 | - | TRBV7-2 | - | TGTGCCAGCAGCTCTCGGGGGCTAGGTTACAATGAGCAGTTCTTC | CASSSRGLGYNEQFF
TRBJ2-3 | - | TRBV24-1 | few | TGTGCCACCAGTGGGCCCCAGGGATTCGCAGATACGCAGTATTTT | CATSGPQGFADTQYF
TRBJ2-3 | - | TRBV6-6 | few | TGTGCCAGCAGTTACGGGCAGACGTCCGGAGATACGCAGTATTTT | CASSYGQTSGDTQYF
TRBJ2-7 | TRBD2 | TRBV5-6 | few | TGTGCCAGCAGCGAGGCCGGGACTAGCGGTTACGAGCAGTACTTC | CASSEAGTSGYEQYF
TRBJ2-5 | TRBD1 | TRBV28 | few | TGTGCCAGCAGACGGGACAGTCCGCAAGAGACCCAGTACTTC | CASRRDSPQETQYF
TRBJ2-7 | - | TRBV12-5 | many | TGTGCTAGTGCAATAGACACGAACGCCTACGAGCAGTACTTC | CASAIDTNAYEQYF
TRBJ2-1 | TRBD1 | TRBV19 | few | TGTGCCAGTAGTATGCGGGACAGGCTGGCGAATGAGCAGTTCTTC | CASSMRDRLANEQFF
TRBJ2-7 | TRBD2 | TRBV20-1 | - | TGCAGTGCGCGGGGACTACCCACTCTCTCCTACGAGCAGTACTTC | CSARGLPTLSYEQYF
TRBJ1-1 | TRBD1 | TRBV7-2 | once | TGTGCCAGCAGCCGACAGACAGGGGGCAACACTGAAGCTTTCTTT | CASSRQTGGNTEAFF
TRBJ1-2 | - | TRBV6-1 | - | TGTGCCAGCAGTGGGGGGACCTCGTATGGCTACACCTTC | CASSGGTSYGYTF
TRBJ2-1 | - | TRBV3-1 | - | TGTGCCAGCAGCCAACCCGGGAGCTCCTACAATGAGCAGTTCTTC | CASSQPGSSYNEQFF
TRBJ1-2 | - | TRBV29-1 | many | TGCAGCGTTGAAACAGGCTATGGCTACACCTTC | CSVETGYGYTF
TRBJ1-1 | TRBD1 | TRBV18 | many | TGTGCCAGCTCACCTGAACAGGGGGCGATAACTGAAGCTTTCTTT | CASSPEQGAITEAFF
TRBJ1-4 | TRBD1 | TRBV5-1 | few | TGCGCCAGCAGTATGGACAGGGGGAATGAAAAACTGTTTTTT | CASSMDRGNEKLFF
TRBJ1-6 | - | TRBV4-1 | - | TGCGCCAGCAGCCAAGAGGCTTTAACTAATTCACCCCTCCACTTT | CASSQEALTNSPLHF
TRBJ2-2 | - | TRBV10-1 | few | TGCGCCAGCAGTGAAGGCAGGGCGGACACCGGGGAGCTGTTTTTT | CASSEGRADTGELFF
TRBJ2-5 | - | TRBV7-8 | - | TGTGCCAGCAGCTTAGTGGCGGGCAGAGATTCGGAGACCCAGTACTTC | CASSLVAGRDSETQYF
TRBJ2-6 | - | TRBV19 | few | TGTGCCAGTAGTATAGTTCTGGGGGGAAGCTCTGGGGCCAACGTCCTGACTTTC | CASSIVLGGSSGANVLTF
TRBJ2-3 | - | TRBV10-1 | - | TGCGCCAGCAAGGGGGAGGGGAGCACAGATACGCAGTATTTT | CASKGEGSTDTQYF
TRBJ1-2 | - | TRBV7-9 | - | TGTGCCAGCAGCTTATTGGCGGGCGAATATGGCTACACCTTC | CASSLLAGEYGYTF
TRBJ1-1 | - | TRBV6-2/TRBV6-3 | few | TGTGCCAGCAGTTACACAGATATGAACACTGAAGCTTTCTTT | CASSYTDMNTEAFF
TRBJ2-7 | - | TRBV5-6 | - | TGTGCCAGCAGCTTGGGGGCCCCCTACAATGAGCAGTACTTC | CASSLGAPYNEQYF
TRBJ2-3 | TRBD2 | TRBV6-2/TRBV6-3 | few | TGTGCCAGCGGAGGGAAAAGACTAGCGCCGAGCACAGATACGCAGTATTTT | CASGGKRLAPSTDTQYF
TRBJ2-3 | - | TRBV19 | few | TGTGCCAGTAGTACCCCGGACGTAGGGAGCACAGATACGCAGTATTTT | CASSTPDVGSTDTQYF
TRBJ2-2 | - | TRBV29-1 | few | TGCAGCGTTGCGGGTCCTATCACCGGGGAGCTGTTTTTT | CSVAGPITGELFF
TRBJ2-7 | TRBD1 | TRBV7-6 | - | TGTGCCAGCAGCCCACAGGGGAGTACCTACGAGCAGTACTTC | CASSPQGSTYEQYF
TRBJ2-3 | - | TRBV6-5 | few | TGTGCCAGCAGTTCGCTGGGCGGGCCGATCACAGATACGCAGTATTTT | CASSSLGGPITDTQYF
TRBJ2-5 | - | TRBV18 | - | TGTGCCAGCTCACCAGTCCAGGAAGAGACCCAGTACTTC | CASSPVQEETQYF
TRBJ2-1 | TRBD2 | TRBV4-1 | - | TGCGCCAGCAGCCAAGACACGACTAGCGGGGGGAATGAGCAGTTCTTC | CASSQDTTSGGNEQFF
TRBJ2-1 | TRBD2 | TRBV7-8 | many | TGTGCCAGCAGCTTTAGGACTAGCGGGAGCCCGCCCTACAATGAGCAGTTCTTC | CASSFRTSGSPPYNEQFF
TRBJ2-1 | TRBD1 | TRBV6-5 | many | TGTGCCAGCAGTTACTCGAGGTCCCGACAGGGGTCCTACAATGAGCAGTTCTTC | CASSYSRSRQGSYNEQFF
TRBJ1-1 | - | TRBV12-3/TRBV12-4 | - | TGTGCCAGCAGGCCGGGACTCCACCCTCAGGGTGAAGCTTTCTTT | CASRPGLHPQGEAFF
TRBJ2-1 | TRBD2 | TRBV29-1 | many | TGCAGCGTTGAACGCGGGAGGATCCATGAGCAGTTCTTC | CSVERGRIHEQFF
TRBJ2-4 | TRBD2 | TRBV28 | - | TGTGCCACCCGACTAGCGGGAGAAAACATTCAGTACTTC | CATRLAGENIQYF
TRBJ2-3 | - | TRBV7-8 | few | TGTGCCAGCAGCCCACCCGACAGGCTGGGCGATACGCAGTATTTT | CASSPPDRLGDTQYF
TRBJ2-2 | TRBD1 | TRBV9 | many | TGTGCCAGCAGCGTTAGGGGCCGCCCCGGGACAGGGAACACCGGGGAGCTGTTTTTT | CASSVRGRPGTGNTGELFF
TRBJ1-4 | - | TRBV20-1 | few | TGCAGTGCTAGCCCCGAGGCAGCTAATGAAAAACTGTTTTTT | CSASPEAANEKLFF
TRBJ2-7 | - | TRBV3-1 | - | TGTGCCAGCAGCCAAGGCACAAACATCCGGGACACCCACTACGAGCAGTACTTC | CASSQGTNIRDTHYEQYF
TRBJ2-1 | TRBD2 | TRBV6-5 | - | TGTGCCAGCAGTTACGGAGCGGGGGCTTACAATGAGCAGTTCTTC | CASSYGAGAYNEQFF
TRBJ2-2 | TRBD1 | TRBV29-1 | - | TGCAGCGTTAAACAGGGGGCGCTTTACGGGGAGCTGTTTTTT | CSVKQGALYGELFF
TRBJ1-1 | - | TRBV6-4 | many | TGTGCCAGCAGTACAGACCGGGGGACAAAGAACACTGAAGCTTTCTTT | CASSTDRGTKNTEAFF
TRBJ2-7 | - | TRBV11-2 | few | TGTGCCAGCAGCTTAGTAGTCGAGCAGTACTTC | CASSLVVEQYF
TRBJ2-5 | - | TRBV14 | few | TGTGCCAGCAGCCAATACGCGTACCAAGAGACCCAGTACTTC | CASSQYAYQETQYF